These T cell receptor beta chains were read from a single sample in a study of T cell responses to AZD1222 COVID-19 vaccine. Measured with immunoSEQ multiplex PCR; TCRdb has only the in-frame clones, and not every one. The sample records roughly 100,000 clones, about 88% being singletons. The sequencing here drew on peripheral blood, taken 28 days after the second AZD1222 dose. All receptors come from an adult who received the AZD1222 COVID-19 vaccine. Each CDR3 is given with its conserved first and last residue. D genes are given only for firm matches. Expanded clones are given a class, and other clones once, few, many or no size at all.

TRBJ2-7,TRBD2,TRBV20-1,-,CSASGVTSGRALYEQYF,TGCAGTGCTAGTGGGGTGACTAGCGGGAGGGCCCTCTACGAGCAGTACTTC
TRBJ2-7,-,TRBV4-1,once,CASSQEPGYEQYF,TGCGCCAGCAGCCAAGAGCCAGGCTACGAGCAGTACTTC
TRBJ2-1,-,TRBV11-2,-,CASSLGHGLGPFF,TGTGCCAGCAGCTTAGGGCACGGTCTGGGTCCGTTCTTC
TRBJ1-5,-,TRBV27,-,CASRQRGNQPQHF,TGTGCCAGCAGGCAGCGGGGCAATCAGCCCCAGCATTTT
TRBJ2-3,-,TRBV5-1,-,CASSLDRAIVDTQYF,TGCGCCAGCAGCTTGGACAGGGCTATAGTAGATACGCAGTATTTT
TRBJ2-3,TRBD2,TRBV19,-,CASRTGLAGTDTQYF,TGTGCCAGTAGAACTGGACTAGCGGGCACAGATACGCAGTATTTT
TRBJ2-3,-,TRBV10-2,-,CATNTDTQYF,TGCGCCACAAACACAGATACGCAGTATTTT
TRBJ2-7,-,TRBV7-2,-,CASRARESSSYEQYF,TGTGCCAGCAGGGCACGAGAGTCAAGCTCCTACGAGCAGTACTTC
TRBJ2-7,TRBD2,TRBV5-6,-,CASSLGELAGVEQYF,TGTGCCAGCAGCTTGGGGGAACTAGCGGGAGTTGAGCAGTACTTC
TRBJ1-6,-,TRBV19,-,CASSIQGGSDSPLHF,TGTGCCAGTAGTATTCAGGGAGGCTCAGATTCACCCCTCCACTTT
TRBJ2-7,-,TRBV28,-,CASSRRPAEWNEQYF,TGTGCCAGCAGCCGCCGGCCGGCAGAATGGAACGAGCAGTACTTC
TRBJ2-7,TRBD1,TRBV11-2,-,CASSLGQGGTYEQYF,TGTGCCAGCAGCTTGGGACAGGGGGGAACCTACGAGCAGTACTTC
TRBJ2-7,TRBD2,TRBV5-6,few,CASSLKRPGLARSKYEQYF,TGTGCCAGCAGCCTCAAACGGCCGGGACTAGCGCGCTCAAAATACGAGCAGTACTTC
TRBJ1-2,-,TRBV6-5,-,CASSVTGLNYGYTF,TGTGCCAGCAGCGTTACAGGGCTTAACTATGGCTACACCTTC
TRBJ2-7,TRBD2,TRBV20-1,-,CSASRREWEQYF,TGCAGTGCTAGTAGGCGGGAGTGGGAGCAGTACTTC
TRBJ1-5,-,TRBV5-4,-,CASSLDRNQPQHF,TGTGCCAGCAGCTTAGACAGGAATCAGCCCCAGCATTTT
TRBJ1-2,TRBD1,TRBV30,once,CAWSVGQPNYGYTF,TGTGCCTGGAGTGTGGGACAGCCTAACTATGGCTACACCTTC
TRBJ2-5,TRBD1,TRBV10-2,-,CASSLDRGSETQYF,TGCGCCAGCTCCCTGGACAGGGGTAGTGAGACCCAGTACTTC
TRBJ2-1,TRBD2,TRBV7-9,-,CASSSTVLADTSNEQFF,TGTGCCAGCAGCTCTACCGTACTAGCGGACACTAGTAATGAGCAGTTCTTC
TRBJ2-7,TRBD1,TRBV11-2,-,CASSLFGQGMYEQYF,TGTGCCAGCAGCTTATTTGGACAGGGGATGTACGAGCAGTACTTC
TRBJ2-7,TRBD1,TRBV7-9,-,CASSPKPGQGLYEQYF,TGTGCCAGCAGCCCGAAACCGGGACAGGGTCTTTACGAGCAGTACTTC